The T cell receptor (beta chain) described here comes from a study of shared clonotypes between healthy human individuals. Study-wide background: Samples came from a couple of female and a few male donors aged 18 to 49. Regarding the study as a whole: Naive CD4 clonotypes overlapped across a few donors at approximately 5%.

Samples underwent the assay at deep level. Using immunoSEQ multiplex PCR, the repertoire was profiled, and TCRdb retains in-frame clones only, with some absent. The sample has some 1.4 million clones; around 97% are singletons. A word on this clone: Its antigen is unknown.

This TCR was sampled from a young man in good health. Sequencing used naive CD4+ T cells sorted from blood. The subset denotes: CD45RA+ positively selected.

CDR3: CASSPPGLGNTGELFF. The CDR3 nucleotides are TGTGCCAGCAGCCCACCCGGGCTAGGTAACACCGGGGAGCTGTTTTTT. The chain joins TRBV5-4 to TRBJ2-2; no reliable D call. The germline gives CDR1 SGHNT, CDR2 YYREEE (reference sequence). The CDR3 is 16 amino acids. V dropped 4 bases and J dropped 2 bases, with 15 bases sitting between them.